This T cell receptor (beta chain) comes out of a study of blood T cells in healthy people across ages. Alongside a J-beta primer mix, a sample-barcoded 5' primer served in a second PCR lasting about 7 to 12 cycles. Every sample produced at least 2.5 million CDR3-containing paired-end reads. TCRdb reprocessed the 5' RACE reads via MiXCR and lists one record per CDR3 protein. The sample has 1.5 million to 2 million distinct CDR3 sequences, around 50% seen once; the top ten hold about 2.1%. Whole-study findings and limits: Age brought a roughly linear fall in TCR beta diversity measured per million T cells. There was a strong correlation between TCR beta diversity and naive T cell percentage.

In this sample, this clonotype turned up a few times. The antigen remains undetermined. Sequencing used blood. This receptor was obtained from a woman between 35 and 50 years old in good health.

DNA for the CDR3: TGCAGTGCTAGGGGCGATGGCTATGGCTACACCTTC. Translated: CSARGDGYGYTF. The chain couples TRBV20-1 to TRBJ1-2; D remains ambiguous. The germline CDR1 and CDR2 sequences are DFQATT and SNEGSKA (reference sequence). The V and J ends lost 3 bases and 4 bases respectively, with 9 bases between them. CDR3 size: 12 residues.